Listed here are 17 T cell receptor beta chains from one sample, sequenced in a study of identical twins. Each CDR3 protein gets one entry after TCRdb re-called the 5' RACE reads with MiXCR. The sample holds under 300,000 distinct CDR3 sequences, roughly 7.1% seen once. These same data were also listed under a study on T cells expressing NK-cell markers.

Sequenced: CD8+ T cells sorted from blood. The receptors come from a woman aged 18-35 years in good health.

The CDR3 is CASRTGTGEETQYF. In nucleotides, the CDR3 is TGTGCCAGTCGAACCGGGACAGGGGAAGAGACCCAGTACTTC. V and J are TRBV11-3 and TRBJ2-5, with TRBD1 identical over 10 bases. The V and J ends lost 9 bases and 3 bases, in that order; junction bases with no gene match: 7. The CDR3 runs to 14 residues. Germline V gene lookup returns CDR1 SGHNT and CDR2 YENEEA.

This clonotype has at least ten counts. V and J are TRBV27 and TRBJ2-1; no reliable D call. This CDR3 has 15 residues. The germline CDR1 and CDR2 sequences are MNHEY and SMNVEV (reference sequence). V lost 3 bases and J 1 base, leaving 10 bases between the germline ends. In DNA, the CDR3 is TGTGCCAGCAGTTTGGCGGAGCTATCCTACAATGAGCAGTTCTTC. Residues: CASSLAELSYNEQFF.

Details on this clonotype: A much larger clone differs from this one at a single base, so this may be a read error. The CDR3 carries no conserved terminal phenylalanine or tryptophan, so it likely arises from a read error. The chain joins TRBV2 to TRBJ2-1; TRBD1 agrees at 8 bases. The length of the CDR3 is 14 residues. Germline CDR1 SNHLY, CDR2 FYNNEI. With V trimmed by 8 bases and J by 8 bases, 11 bases remained unmatched. The DNA for the CDR3 is TGTGCCAGCCCCTCCGGACAGGGTCGGGATGAGCAGTTCCTC. Encoded protein: CASPSGQGRDEQFL.

There are a few counts of this clonotype. The V call is TRBV4-1, the J call TRBJ2-1; possibly TRBD1 or TRBD2 for D (5 bases each). Trimming pared 3 bases from V and 9 bases from J, leaving 12 bases between. Looked up from germline, CDR1 is MGHRA and CDR2 is YSYEKL. This CDR3 has 13 amino acids. CDR3 loop: CASSHTTRGEQFF. In nucleotides, the CDR3 is TGCGCCAGCAGCCACACCACTAGGGGTGAGCAGTTCTTC.

This clonotype was seen more than once but under ten times. The chain couples TRBV11-2 to TRBJ2-1; 7 bases fit TRBD2. Per the germline V gene, CDR1 is SGHAT and CDR2 is FQNNGV. The CDR3 covers 16 residues. V gave up 4 bases and J gave up 7 bases; unmatched junction bases: 13. This CDR3 reads CASSSPEGGRVNEQFF. CDR3 DNA: TGTGCCAGCAGCTCCCCAGAGGGAGGGAGAGTGAATGAGCAGTTCTTC.

The rearrangement joins TRBV12-3 or TRBV12-4 to TRBJ2-2, with D possibly being TRBD1 (5 bases). The CDR3 sequence is 16 residues long. Trimming removed 3 bases at V and 7 bases at J, with 18 bases between. CDR3 sequence: CASSFQGALGIGELFF. In nucleotides, the CDR3 is TGTGCCAGCAGTTTCCAGGGCGCGCTGGGTATCGGGGAGCTGTTTTTT.

The CDR3, as DNA: TGTGCCAGCAGTTTCCTAGCGGGAAGTAGAGATACGCAGTATTTT. Translating gives CASSFLAGSRDTQYF. This rearrangement joins TRBV6-2 or TRBV6-3 to TRBJ2-3; TRBD2 agrees at 9 bases. The CDR3 sequence is 15 residues long. Losses at the gene ends were 4 bases for V and 5 bases for J; bases not matched to a gene: 7. CDR1 and CDR2 (germline): MNHEY, SVGEGT.

This clonotype was found a few times. This chain joins TRBV27 and TRBJ2-7; D ambiguous. Between the trimmed V and J ends, which lost 3 bases and 2 bases, there was a span of 14 bases. Per germline, CDR1 MNHEY and CDR2 SMNVEV (reference sequence). This CDR3 region has 15 residues. In nucleotides, the CDR3 is TGTGCCAGCAGTTTTACGGGCGCCCAAACCTACGAGCAGTACTTC. This codes for CASSFTGAQTYEQYF.

The sample holds many counts of this clonotype. The V and J genes are TRBV7-9 and TRBJ2-1, with 7 bases matching TRBD2. The length of the CDR3 is 16 residues. Germline CDR1 and CDR2: SEHNR and FQNEAQ (reference sequence). The V and J ends lost 4 bases and 7 bases, in that order; junction bases with no gene match: 13. The CDR3 DNA is TGTGCCAGCAGCTATTTCCCCCAGCGGGACGGGAATGAGCAGTTCTTC. Translated: CASSYFPQRDGNEQFF.

This clonotype has more than one count but fewer than ten. This rearrangement joins TRBV29-1 to TRBJ2-6; 7 positions match TRBD1. This CDR3 spans 17 amino acids. Trimming removed 6 bases from V and 0 bases from J; junction bases left unmatched: 11. Germline values: CDR1 SQVTM, CDR2 ANQGSEA. DNA for the CDR3: TGCAGCGTACGCGGACAGGACATCCACTCTGGGGCCAACGTCCTGACTTTC. Translated, it gives CSVRGQDIHSGANVLTF.

This clonotype has a count of ten or more. The chain joins TRBV7-6 to TRBJ2-2; D gene ambiguous. Germline loops: CDR1 SGHVS, CDR2 FNYEAQ. The CDR3 contains 13 residues. The CDR3 loop is CGTAWTNTGELFF. CDR3 nucleotide sequence: TGTGGTACAGCCTGGACGAACACCGGGGAGCTGTTTTTT.

This clonotype has just a few counts. This chain uses TRBV6-2 or TRBV6-3 with TRBJ1-2; unclear D gene. V was cut by 7 bases and J by 3 bases, with 9 bases left in between. CDR3 length equals 12 residues. Germline assignment: CDR1 MNHEY and CDR2 SVGEGT. The CDR3 here is CASIGSYYGYTF. CDR3 nucleotide sequence: TGTGCCAGCATCGGGAGCTACTATGGCTACACCTTC.

This clonotype showed up many times. The chain employs TRBV3-1 and TRBJ1-1; 8 bases line up with TRBD1. The germline V gene encodes CDR1 LGHDT and CDR2 YNNKEL (reference sequence). This CDR3 region has 15 residues. V lost 4 bases to trimming and J lost 5 bases; unmatched junction nucleotides: 9. The CDR3 bases are TGTGCCAGCAGCCCCGACGGACAGGGTTGGACTGAAGCTTTCTTT. Protein product: CASSPDGQGWTEAFF.

V and J are TRBV10-1 and TRBJ2-1; the match to TRBD2 covers 10 bases. Trimming at V came to 6 bases and at J to 1 base, leaving 3 bases not matched to a gene. The CDR3 is 15 amino acids. Germline V gene lookup returns CDR1 WNHNN and CDR2 SYGVQD (reference sequence). The CDR3 protein is CASSTGLASYNEQFF. The CDR3 DNA is TGCGCCAGCAGCACGGGACTAGCGTCCTACAATGAGCAGTTCTTC.

This clonotype has just a few counts. The chain couples TRBV6-5 to TRBJ2-5, with D perhaps matching TRBD2 (6 bases). This CDR3 contains 15 residues. The germline V gene encodes CDR1 MNHEY and CDR2 SVGAGI. Trimming took off 4 bases at V and 5 bases at J, with 17 bases between the two ends. The CDR3 loop reads CASSFGLGGVETQYF. CDR3 bases: TGTGCCAGCAGTTTCGGACTGGGGGGAGTGGAGACCCAGTACTTC.

The chain carries TRBV4-1 and TRBJ2-5, with 7 positions matching TRBD2. This CDR3 has 16 residues. Germline values: CDR1 MGHRA, CDR2 YSYEKL. The V gene end was trimmed by 3 bases and the J gene end by 2 bases; junction bases not matched to a gene: 9. CDR3 in amino acids: CASSHGIAGYQETQYF. The CDR3 DNA reads TGCGCCAGCAGCCATGGGATAGCGGGTTATCAAGAGACCCAGTACTTC.

This clonotype has more than one count but fewer than ten. The chain uses TRBV11-3 and TRBJ1-1, with TRBD1 matching 7 bases. The CDR3 is 15 amino acids. The germline gives CDR1 SGHNT, CDR2 YENEEA. With V trimmed by 1 base and J by 0 bases, 2 bases remained unmatched. The CDR3, as DNA: TGTGCCAGCAGCTTAGCAGGGGGAATGAACACTGAAGCTTTCTTT. Its protein product is CASSLAGGMNTEAFF.